The clone carrying this T cell receptor (beta chain) was seen a handful of times. The PCR ran on 60 Vbeta and 13 Jbeta primers. Data came from immunoSEQ multiplex PCR; TCRdb stores just in-frame clones and leaves some out. The sample shows about 170,000 clones, approximately 84% of them seen only once. This sample was taken from a study of cytomegalovirus exposure and HLA in healthy donors. Germline values: CDR1 LNHDA, CDR2 SQIVND (reference sequence). The CDR3 consists of 16 residues. Deletions cut 2 bases from V and 0 bases from J, with 11 bases between. Material for sequencing was PBMCs. This clonotype was obtained from a girl between 10 and 17 years old in good health and CMV-seropositive. The chain uses TRBV19 and TRBJ1-3; perhaps TRBD1 as D (5 bases). CDR3 bases: TGTGCCAGTAGTATAAGTCCAGGGCCCTCTGGAAACACCATATATTTT. Translation gives CASSISPGPSGNTIYF.